These 7 T cell receptor beta chains were all obtained from the same sample, sequenced in a study of T cells after yellow fever vaccination. TCRdb processed the 5' RACE reads anew with MiXCR; each CDR3 protein has one entry. This table has about 340,000 distinct CDR3 sequences, over 8% appearing once. Sequenced material: PBMCs, taken on the day of the first yellow fever vaccination. The receptors stem from a man younger than 35 who received the YFV17D yellow fever vaccine.

The chain couples TRBV20-1 to TRBJ1-5; 7 bases agree with TRBD1. Losses at the gene ends were 0 bases for V and 0 bases for J; bases not matched to a gene: 11. Germline CDR1 DFQATT, CDR2 SNEGSKA (reference sequence). The CDR3 consists of 18 residues. The CDR3 bases are TGCAGTGCTAGAGACCGGGGGCAGGGGGGGTATAGCAATCAGCCCCAGCATTTT. This codes for CSARDRGQGGYSNQPQHF.

This clonotype came up a few times. The V call is TRBV7-2, the J call TRBJ1-4, with TRBD1 matching over 11 bases. The CDR3 is 16 amino acids. The germline CDR1 and CDR2 sequences are SGHTA and FQGNSA. V was pared by 1 base and J by 8 bases, with 6 bases of the junction left unmatched. CDR3 bases: TGTGCCAGCAGCTTAGGGACAGGGGGCTCAACGGAAAAACTGTTTTTT. It is translated as CASSLGTGGSTEKLFF.

The V call is TRBV11-1, the J call TRBJ2-1; the D gene could be TRBD1 or TRBD2 (5 bases each). Per germline, CDR1 SGHAT and CDR2 FQDESV (reference sequence). The CDR3 extends over 17 amino acids. V lost 5 bases and J lost 5, with 22 bases in between. The CDR3 bases are TGTGCCAGCAGCCCGAACGCCGGGGCTTATGCCCACAATGAGCAGTTCTTC. Its translation: CASSPNAGAYAHNEQFF.

This clonotype was found a few times. The genes are TRBV11-2 and TRBJ2-7; no definite D call. Germline V gene sequence: CDR1 SGHAT, CDR2 FQNNGV. The V end lost 5 bases, the J end lost 4 bases, and 24 bases lay between the germline ends. The CDR3 covers 17 residues. DNA for the CDR3: TGTGCCAGCAGCCTAATCTTACGGACCCAGAAAACGTACGAGCAGTACGTC. Translation gives CASSLILRTQKTYEQYV.

The J gene is TRBJ1-4, the V gene TRBV7-9; a possible D gene is TRBD1 (5 bases). The V gene lost 0 bases and the J gene lost 6 bases, with 8 bases spanning the gap. The CDR3 is made up of 14 amino acids. Germline V gives CDR1 SEHNR, CDR2 FQNEAQ (reference sequence). The DNA of the CDR3 is TGTGCCAGCAGCTTAGCAGGGGCCCATGAAAAACTGTTTTTT. This gives the protein CASSLAGAHEKLFF.

This clonotype was observed a few times. The V gene is TRBV7-8, the J gene TRBJ2-7; D perhaps matches TRBD1 (5 bases). The CDR3 consists of 14 residues. The germline V and J ends were trimmed by 5 bases and 2 bases, with 13 bases remaining between them. Germline-derived CDR1 and CDR2 are SGHVS and FQNEAQ. CDR3 in amino acids: CASSLGAKAYEQYF. CDR3 DNA: TGTGCCAGCAGCCTAGGGGCCAAAGCCTACGAGCAGTACTTC.

The chain has TRBV4-2 and TRBJ2-1, with 15 nucleotides matching TRBD2. V was pared by 8 bases and J by 8 bases, with 22 bases of the junction left unmatched. Germline CDR1 is LGHNA and CDR2 is YNFKEQ. CDR3 length: 20 amino acids. CDR3 DNA: TGTGCCAGCCCAGGTGCTAGTCCGGGACTAGCGGGGGGCCTTAGGGATGAGCAGTTCTTC. Encoded protein: CASPGASPGLAGGLRDEQFF.